The 18 T cell receptor beta chains below come from one sample, sequenced in a study of T-cell reconstitution after alpha-beta-depleted transplantation in children. Unique molecular identifiers were incorporated when the TCRbeta library was constructed. TCRdb re-derived calls from the PCR reads in MiXCR, one entry per CDR3 protein. The sample carries about 640,000 distinct CDR3 sequences, around a sixth recorded once. This specimen consisted of PBMCs from the stem cell graft donor, obtained from the stem cell graft. These receptors were taken from a human donor who donated a stem cell graft to a child with acute myeloid leukemia.

This clonotype has only a few counts. The rearrangement links TRBV6-5 to TRBJ1-5; D gene uncertain. The V and J ends lost 0 bases and 0 bases respectively, with 12 bases between them. The CDR3 runs to 17 residues. Germline V gives CDR1 MNHEY, CDR2 SVGAGI. The DNA of the CDR3 is TGTGCCAGCAGTTACTCGACCCAGGAAACTAGCAATCAGCCCCAGCATTTT. It yields the protein CASSYSTQETSNQPQHF.

The chain links TRBV7-3 to TRBJ2-1, with TRBD2 as a possible D gene (5 bases). Trimming took 5 bases from V and 3 from J, leaving 14 bases between them. The CDR3 length is 15 residues. Per the germline V gene, CDR1 is SGHTA and CDR2 is FQGTGA. The CDR3 sequence is CASSRRRADYNEQFF. The CDR3, as DNA: TGTGCCAGCAGCCGCCGGCGGGCAGACTACAATGAGCAGTTCTTC.

The chain recombines TRBV20-1 with TRBJ1-1, with D possibly matching TRBD1 (6 bases). The CDR3 length is 14 residues. The V gene's germline CDR1 is DFQATT and CDR2 SNEGSKA (reference sequence). V lost 1 base and J lost 1, with 10 bases in between. CDR3 in amino acids: CSARAGDWNTEAFF. Here the CDR3 DNA reads TGCAGTGCTAGAGCAGGGGATTGGAACACTGAAGCTTTCTTT.

In the case of this clonotype: One base away lies a much larger clone, so this may be a sequencing read error. The gene calls are TRBV29-1 and TRBJ1-1; 8 positions match TRBD1. The germline V gene has CDR1 SQVTM and CDR2 ANQGSEA. CDR3 length: 14 amino acids. Germline trimming cut 3 bases from V and 1 base from J; bases unmatched to any gene: 4. The CDR3 region has the DNA TGCAGCGTTGAGAACAGGGGGACGAACACTGAAGCTTTCTTT. Translating it yields CSVENRGTNTEAFF. The full variable domain, in which reference TRBV29-1 and TRBJ1-1 provide the parts outside the CDR3, is SAVISQKPSRDICQRGTSLTIQCQVDSQVTMMFWYRQQPGQSLTLIATANQGSEATYESGFVIDKFPISRPNLTFSTLTVSNMSPEDSSIYLCSVENRGTNTEAFFGQGTRLTVV.

This clonotype was seen repeatedly, ten times or more. The chain carries TRBV5-1 and TRBJ1-5, with 9 bases fitting TRBD1. J was trimmed by 5 bases and V by 0 bases; bases with no gene match: 3. Germline-derived CDR1 and CDR2 are SGHRS and YFSETQ. The CDR3 has 15 amino acids. The CDR3 loop is CASSLEGQGHQPQHF. Here the CDR3 DNA reads TGCGCCAGCAGCTTGGAGGGACAGGGACATCAGCCCCAGCATTTT. The whole variable domain, remainder taken from reference TRBV5-1 and TRBJ1-5, is KAGVTQTPRYLIKTRGQQVTLSCSPISGHRSVSWYQQTPGQGLQFLFEYFSETQRNKGNFPGRFSGRQFSNSRSEMNVSTLELGDSALYLCASSLEGQGHQPQHFGDGTRLSIL.

This clonotype has just a few counts. The chain uses TRBV9 and TRBJ2-3; weak D call: TRBD2 (7 bases). There are 16 residues in the CDR3. Per germline, CDR1 SGDLS and CDR2 YYNGEE. The germline V and J ends were trimmed by 0 bases and 5 bases, with 16 bases remaining between them. CDR3: CASSVDGGGIRDTQYF. DNA of the CDR3: TGTGCCAGCAGCGTAGATGGGGGGGGCATAAGAGATACGCAGTATTTT.

The chain has TRBV28 and TRBJ1-6, with D uncertain. Germline CDR1 is MDHEN and CDR2 is SYDVKM. Trimming left V 5 bases short and J 8 bases short, with 7 bases between. The CDR3 runs to 12 residues. This CDR3 is CASSTLYSPLHF. In nucleotides, the CDR3 is TGTGCCAGCAGTACCCTCTATTCACCCCTCCACTTT.

This clonotype occurred many times. The rearrangement links TRBV29-1 to TRBJ2-3, with 7 positions matching TRBD2. The length of the CDR3 is 14 residues. Germline V gives CDR1 SQVTM, CDR2 ANQGSEA. V was pared by 7 bases and J by 3 bases, with 10 bases of the junction left unmatched. CDR3 DNA: TGCAGCGGATCATCCGGGGGGTTGACAGATACGCAGTATTTT. This encodes CSGSSGGLTDTQYF.

This clonotype was seen repeatedly, ten times or more. The chain couples TRBV20-1 to TRBJ2-1; D not resolved. V dropped 3 bases and J dropped 0 bases, with 12 bases sitting between them. Germline V CDR1 and CDR2: DFQATT, SNEGSKA (reference sequence). This CDR3 is built from 15 residues. In nucleotides, the CDR3 is TGCAGTGCTAGGGGAAGCTTCAGCTCCTACAATGAGCAGTTCTTC. This codes for CSARGSFSSYNEQFF.

This clonotype was seen ten or more times. For the CDR3, the DNA is TGTGCCAGCAGCAGAATTGGCCCCCAAGAGACCCAGTACTTC. It yields the protein CASSRIGPQETQYF. The genes are TRBV7-2 and TRBJ2-5; D gene ambiguous. The V and J ends lost 5 bases and 1 base respectively, with 11 bases between them. CDR1 and CDR2 (germline): SGHTA, FQGNSA. This CDR3 is 14 amino acids long.

This chain connects TRBV4-1 to TRBJ1-1, with D perhaps TRBD1 (5 bases). Germline CDR1 and CDR2: MGHRA and YSYEKL. The CDR3 is 14 residues long. V dropped 0 bases and J dropped 4 bases, with 9 bases sitting between them. The CDR3 bases are TGCGCCAGCAGCCAAGATGGGGGGGGCACTGAAGCTTTCTTT. Encoded protein: CASSQDGGGTEAFF.

The V and J genes are TRBV2 and TRBJ1-2, with D uncertain. The CDR3 consists of 12 residues. Germline CDR1 SNHLY, CDR2 FYNNEI. The V gene lost 7 bases and the J gene lost 4 bases, with 10 bases spanning the gap. The CDR3 DNA reads TGTGCCAGCACCCTACCGGCCTATGGCTACACCTTC. It specifies CASTLPAYGYTF.

This clonotype has only a few counts. This chain links TRBV11-2 with TRBJ1-1; D ambiguous. The CDR3 covers 14 residues. V dropped 7 bases and J dropped 0 bases, with 12 bases sitting between them. Germline-derived CDR1 and CDR2 are SGHAT and FQNNGV. CDR3 nucleotides: TGTGCCAGCAACCGGGAAGGGTTGAACACTGAAGCTTTCTTT. As protein: CASNREGLNTEAFF.

A note on this clonotype: This may arise from a read error, as a much more abundant clone is one base away. This chain connects TRBV25-1 to TRBJ2-2; D gene unclear. Germline values: CDR1 MGHDK, CDR2 SYGVNS. The CDR3 runs to 16 residues. Trimming shortened V by 7 bases and J by 2 bases, and 17 bases separated the two germline ends. The chain's CDR3 is CASNPETAENTGELFF. The CDR3, as DNA: TGTGCCAGCAACCCCGAGACGGCGGAAAACACCGGGGAGCTGTTTTTT.

A single count supports this clonotype. CDR3 sequence (DNA): TGTGCCAGCAGCTTAACAGGGGTCGATGAAGCTTTCTTT. Translated, it gives CASSLTGVDEAFF. This chain connects TRBV7-9 to TRBJ1-1; 7 bases are shared with TRBD1. The CDR3 covers 13 residues. Germline-derived CDR1 and CDR2 are SEHNR and FQNEAQ (reference sequence). J gave up 7 bases and V 2 bases, and 4 bases lay outside the gene matches.

Only a few counts were recorded for this clonotype. The chain is built from TRBV5-1 and TRBJ1-4; maybe TRBD1 (6 bases). The CDR3 length is 15 residues. With 4 bases removed from V and 8 bases from J, the gap between germline ends came to 18 bases. CDR1 SGHRS and CDR2 YFSETQ come from the germline V gene. CDR3 DNA: TGCGCCAGCAGCGCCGTCCAGGGGTCGGGGGAAAAACTGTTTTTT. It yields the protein CASSAVQGSGEKLFF.

This clonotype was seen ten or more times. The chain couples TRBV20-1 to TRBJ2-5; 14 positions agree with TRBD2. CDR1 DFQATT and CDR2 SNEGSKA come from the germline V gene (reference sequence). This CDR3 has 19 residues. The V gene end was trimmed by 1 base and the J gene end by 1 base; junction bases not matched to a gene: 11. The CDR3 DNA follows: TGCAGTGCTAGAGCGGGACTAGCGGGGGCTCCTGCTGTCCAAGAGACCCAGTACTTC. It yields the protein CSARAGLAGAPAVQETQYF.

This clonotype was picked up many times. V gene TRBV5-1 combines with J gene TRBJ2-4; the D gene is possibly TRBD1 (5 bases). Germline-derived CDR1 and CDR2 are SGHRS and YFSETQ. The V end lost 1 base, the J end lost 5 bases, and 10 bases lay between the germline ends. This CDR3 has 14 residues. The CDR3 sequence is CASSLLDNENIQYF. The CDR3 coding sequence is TGCGCCAGCAGCTTGTTGGACAACGAAAACATTCAGTACTTC.